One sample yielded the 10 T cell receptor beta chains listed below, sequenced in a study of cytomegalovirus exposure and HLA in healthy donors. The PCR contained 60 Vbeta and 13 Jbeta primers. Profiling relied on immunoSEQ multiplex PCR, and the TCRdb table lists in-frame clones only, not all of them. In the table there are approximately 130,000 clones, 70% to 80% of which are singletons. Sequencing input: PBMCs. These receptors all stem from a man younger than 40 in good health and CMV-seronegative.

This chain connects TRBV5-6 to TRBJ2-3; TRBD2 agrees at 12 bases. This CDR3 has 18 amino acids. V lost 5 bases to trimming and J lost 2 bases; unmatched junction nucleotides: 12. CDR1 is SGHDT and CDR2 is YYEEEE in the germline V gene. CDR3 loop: CASSLALAGGPNTDTQYF. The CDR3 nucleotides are TGTGCCAGCAGTCTCGCGCTAGCGGGGGGGCCCAACACAGATACGCAGTATTTT.

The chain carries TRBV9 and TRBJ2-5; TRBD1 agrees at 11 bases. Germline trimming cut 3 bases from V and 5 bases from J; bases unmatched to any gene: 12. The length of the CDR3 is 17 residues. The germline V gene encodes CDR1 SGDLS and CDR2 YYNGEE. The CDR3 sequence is CASSGGGMGDRGETQYF. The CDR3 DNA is TGTGCCAGCAGCGGAGGAGGGATGGGGGACAGGGGGGAGACCCAGTACTTC.

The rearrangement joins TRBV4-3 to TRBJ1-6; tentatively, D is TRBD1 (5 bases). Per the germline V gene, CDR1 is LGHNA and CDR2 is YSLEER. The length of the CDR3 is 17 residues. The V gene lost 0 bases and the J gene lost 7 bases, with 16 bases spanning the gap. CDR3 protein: CASSQEVRGYENSPLHF. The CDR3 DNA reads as TGCGCCAGCAGCCAAGAAGTAAGGGGATATGAGAATTCACCCCTCCACTTT.

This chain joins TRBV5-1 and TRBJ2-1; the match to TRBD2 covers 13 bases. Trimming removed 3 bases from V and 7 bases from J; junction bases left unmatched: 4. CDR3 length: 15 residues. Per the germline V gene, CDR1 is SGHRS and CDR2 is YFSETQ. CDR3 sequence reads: CASSSLAGGSNEQFF. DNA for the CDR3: TGCGCCAGCAGCTCACTAGCGGGAGGGAGTAATGAGCAGTTCTTC.

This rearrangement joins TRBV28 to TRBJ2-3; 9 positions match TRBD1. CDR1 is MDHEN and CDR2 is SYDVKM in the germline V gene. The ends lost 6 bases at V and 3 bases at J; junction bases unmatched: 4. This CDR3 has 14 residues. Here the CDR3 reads CASSPGQGTDTQYF. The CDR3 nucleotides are TGTGCCAGCAGCCCGGGACAGGGAACAGATACGCAGTATTTT. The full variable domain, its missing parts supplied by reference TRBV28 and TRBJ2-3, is DVKVTQSSRYLVKRTGEKVFLECVQDMDHENMFWYRQDPGLGLRLIYFSYDVKMKEKGDIPEGYSVSREKKERFSLILESASTNQTSMYLCASSPGQGTDTQYFGPGTRLTVL.

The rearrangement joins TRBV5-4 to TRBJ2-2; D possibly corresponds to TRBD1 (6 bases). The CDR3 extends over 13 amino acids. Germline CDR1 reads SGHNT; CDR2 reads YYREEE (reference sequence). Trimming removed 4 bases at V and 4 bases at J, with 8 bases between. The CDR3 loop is CASSQGSTGELFF. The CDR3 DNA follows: TGTGCCAGCAGCCAGGGGTCCACCGGGGAGCTGTTTTTT.

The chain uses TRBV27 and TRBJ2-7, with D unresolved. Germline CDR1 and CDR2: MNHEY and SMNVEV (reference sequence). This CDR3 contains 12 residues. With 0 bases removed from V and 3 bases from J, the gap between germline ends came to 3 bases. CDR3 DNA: TGTGCCAGCAGTTTATCCGGCTACGAGCAGTACTTC. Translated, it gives CASSLSGYEQYF.

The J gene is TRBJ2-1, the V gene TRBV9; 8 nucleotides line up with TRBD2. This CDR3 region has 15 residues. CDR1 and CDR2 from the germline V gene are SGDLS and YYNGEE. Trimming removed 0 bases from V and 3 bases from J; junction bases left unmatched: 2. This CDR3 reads CASSVAGGDYNEQFF. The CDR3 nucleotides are TGTGCCAGCAGCGTAGCGGGAGGGGACTACAATGAGCAGTTCTTC.

The CDR3 DNA is TGTGCCAGCAGAGGGGACAGCTCCTATAATTCACCCCTCCACTTT. Amino acid sequence: CASRGDSSYNSPLHF. The chain uses TRBV6-1 and TRBJ1-6; 7 bases align to TRBD1. Trimming at V came to 6 bases and at J to 0 bases, leaving 2 bases not matched to a gene. Germline-derived CDR1 and CDR2 are MNHNS and SASEGT. This CDR3 contains 15 residues.

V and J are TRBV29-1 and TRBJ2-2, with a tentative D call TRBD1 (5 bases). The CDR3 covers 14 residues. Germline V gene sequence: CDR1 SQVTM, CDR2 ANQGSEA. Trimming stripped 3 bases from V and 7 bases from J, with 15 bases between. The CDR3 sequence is CSVDLGQGYGELFF. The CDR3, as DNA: TGCAGCGTTGACTTGGGGCAGGGCTACGGGGAGCTGTTTTTT.